A single sample is the source of the 16 T cell receptor beta chains below, sequenced in a study of T cell responses to AZD1222 COVID-19 vaccine. The assay was immunoSEQ multiplex PCR, and TCRdb's table has in-frame clones only and misses some. Found here are some 110,000 clones, around 87% of them singletons; the top ten hold approximately 3.3%. Specimen: peripheral blood, collected on day 0 of AZD1222 vaccination. The origin of the receptors is an adult in good health.

This clone was observed a handful of times. This chain uses TRBV28 with TRBJ1-6; D remains ambiguous. V lost 5 bases to trimming and J lost 10 bases, with 9 bases between them. CDR3 length equals 12 residues. Germline loops: CDR1 MDHEN, CDR2 SYDVKM. The CDR3 loop reads CASSPAVSPLHF. The CDR3 DNA is TGTGCCAGCAGTCCCGCCGTCTCACCCCTCCACTTT.

The genes are TRBV6-6 and TRBJ2-7, with unresolved D. V was cut by 5 bases and J by 3 bases, with 5 bases left in between. CDR1 is MNHNY, CDR2 SVGAGI, per germline (reference sequence). There are 11 residues in the CDR3. CDR3 loop: CASSGVYEQYF. CDR3 DNA sequence: TGTGCCAGCAGTGGAGTCTACGAGCAGTACTTC.

The chain is built from TRBV5-8 and TRBJ2-1; 12 bases match TRBD2. V lost 3 bases to trimming and J lost 4 bases; unmatched junction nucleotides: 2. From germline, CDR1 is SGHTS and CDR2 YDEGEE. The CDR3 totals 15 residues. CDR3: CASSSGTSGYNEQFF. CDR3 nucleotide sequence: TGTGCCAGCAGCTCCGGGACTAGCGGGTACAATGAGCAGTTCTTC.

The genes are TRBV19 and TRBJ1-1; D unclear. Per the germline V gene, CDR1 is LNHDA and CDR2 is SQIVND (reference sequence). V lost 11 bases and J 2 bases, leaving 9 bases between the germline ends. The CDR3 consists of 11 residues. Here the CDR3 DNA reads TGTGCCGCCGGGAGAAACACTGAAGCTTTCTTT. Residues: CAAGRNTEAFF. Combining the CDR3 with reference TRBV19 and TRBJ1-1 gives the whole variable domain DGGITQSPKYLFRKEGQNVTLSCEQNLNHDAMYWYRQDPGQGLRLIYYSQIVNDFQKGDIAEGYSVSREKKESFPLTVTSAQKNPTAFYLCAAGRNTEAFFGQGTRLTVV.

The V gene is TRBV10-1, the J gene TRBJ1-3; D remains unclear. The germline V and J ends were trimmed by 6 bases and 4 bases, with 28 bases remaining between them. The CDR3 sequence is 19 residues long. Germline CDR1 is WNHNN and CDR2 is SYGVQD (reference sequence). The CDR3 nucleotides are TGCGCCAGCAGCCCGTGCGGGTTCAGACAAGAATCACCCGGAAACACCATATATTTT. Residues: CASSPCGFRQESPGNTIYF.

This chain uses TRBV2 with TRBJ2-7, with D uncertain. The length of the CDR3 is 12 residues. The germline CDR1 and CDR2 sequences are SNHLY and FYNNEI. V shed 1 base and J shed 6 bases, with 7 bases lying between them. The CDR3 reads CASSEEFIEQYF. DNA of the CDR3: TGTGCCAGCAGTGAAGAGTTTATCGAGCAGTACTTC.

The chain joins TRBV4-3 to TRBJ1-5; possible D gene TRBD1, 5 bases. Germline CDR1 is LGHNA and CDR2 is YSLEER. CDR3 length: 15 residues. V lost 0 bases and J 4 bases, leaving 10 bases between the germline ends. In DNA, the CDR3 is TGCGCCAGCAGCCAAGATATGGGGGGGAATCAGCCCCAGCATTTT. Translation: CASSQDMGGNQPQHF.

The count of this clone is one. The gene calls are TRBV5-1 and TRBJ2-1, with 7 positions matching TRBD2. This CDR3 is 14 amino acids long. CDR1 is SGHRS, CDR2 YFSETQ, per germline. V lost 2 bases to trimming and J lost 10 bases; unmatched junction nucleotides: 9. CDR3 protein: CASSLSGGPPEQFF. For the CDR3, the DNA is TGCGCCAGCAGCTTATCGGGGGGTCCCCCGGAGCAGTTCTTC.

The chain employs TRBV19 and TRBJ1-1; TRBD1 is a possible D gene (6 bases). V lost 6 bases to trimming and J lost 3 bases, with 11 bases between them. The CDR3 runs to 13 residues. Per the germline V gene, CDR1 is LNHDA and CDR2 is SQIVND (reference sequence). The CDR3 DNA reads TGTGCCAGTAGCGCCAGGGGAGACACTGAAGCTTTCTTT. It codes for CASSARGDTEAFF. Full variable domain (rest looked up from reference TRBV19 and TRBJ1-1): DGGITQSPKYLFRKEGQNVTLSCEQNLNHDAMYWYRQDPGQGLRLIYYSQIVNDFQKGDIAEGYSVSREKKESFPLTVTSAQKNPTAFYLCASSARGDTEAFFGQGTRLTVV.

The V call is TRBV5-1, the J call TRBJ1-2, with D unresolved. Germline V gene sequence: CDR1 SGHRS, CDR2 YFSETQ. With 4 bases removed from V and 8 bases from J, the gap between germline ends came to 18 bases. The CDR3 is 14 residues long. This CDR3 reads CASSHRSGSYGYTF. DNA for the CDR3: TGCGCCAGCAGCCACCGTTCCGGGTCCTACGGCTACACCTTC.

V usage is TRBV28 and J usage is TRBJ1-2; D might be TRBD1 (6 bases). The CDR3 totals 13 residues. Germline lookup yields CDR1 MDHEN and CDR2 SYDVKM. Trimming removed 2 bases at V and 8 bases at J, with 12 bases between. The CDR3: CASSLTGGDGYTF. In DNA, the CDR3 is TGTGCCAGCAGTTTAACTGGGGGCGACGGCTACACCTTC.

The V and J genes are TRBV28 and TRBJ1-5; D is undetermined. The CDR3 extends over 14 amino acids. V was shortened by 5 bases and J by 6 bases, with 14 bases between the two germline ends. Per germline, CDR1 MDHEN and CDR2 SYDVKM. The DNA for the CDR3 is TGTGCCAGCAGTCTCCCAGGAGAGGGTCAGCCCCAGCATTTT. This translates into CASSLPGEGQPQHF.

V and J are TRBV10-3 and TRBJ1-1; tentative D call: TRBD1 (5 bases). Germline V gives CDR1 ENHRY, CDR2 SYGVKD. Trimming took off 7 bases at V and 4 bases at J, with 13 bases between the two ends. This CDR3 spans 13 amino acids. CDR3 DNA: TGTGCCATCACCCGGGGGGAAGGCACTGAAGCTTTCTTT. Translating it yields CAITRGEGTEAFF.

This clone was seen only once. This chain joins TRBV29-1 and TRBJ2-4; the D is unclear. Trimming pared 4 bases from V and 6 bases from J, leaving 10 bases between. This CDR3 spans 12 amino acids. In germline, CDR1 is SQVTM, CDR2 ANQGSEA. The CDR3 nucleotides are TGCAGCGTTGCTGTAGTTCGAAACATTCAGTACTTC. Translation gives CSVAVVRNIQYF.

The chain couples TRBV5-1 to TRBJ2-3; TRBD1 matches at 8 bases. Trimming at V came to 0 bases and at J to 4 bases, leaving 1 base not matched to a gene. This CDR3 region has 14 residues. Germline V gene data show CDR1 as SGHRS and CDR2 as YFSETQ. CDR3 sequence (DNA): TGCGCCAGCAGCTTGGAGACAGGGGCAGATACGCAGTATTTT. Protein product: CASSLETGADTQYF.

The CDR3 here is CASSLSGHGYNEQFF. Here the CDR3 DNA reads TGTGCCAGCAGCCTAAGCGGTCACGGTTACAATGAGCAGTTCTTC. This chain connects TRBV7-2 to TRBJ2-1; weak D call: TRBD2 (5 bases). Germline V CDR1 and CDR2: SGHTA, FQGNSA. Trimming stripped 5 bases from V and 4 bases from J, with 15 bases between. The CDR3 covers 15 residues.